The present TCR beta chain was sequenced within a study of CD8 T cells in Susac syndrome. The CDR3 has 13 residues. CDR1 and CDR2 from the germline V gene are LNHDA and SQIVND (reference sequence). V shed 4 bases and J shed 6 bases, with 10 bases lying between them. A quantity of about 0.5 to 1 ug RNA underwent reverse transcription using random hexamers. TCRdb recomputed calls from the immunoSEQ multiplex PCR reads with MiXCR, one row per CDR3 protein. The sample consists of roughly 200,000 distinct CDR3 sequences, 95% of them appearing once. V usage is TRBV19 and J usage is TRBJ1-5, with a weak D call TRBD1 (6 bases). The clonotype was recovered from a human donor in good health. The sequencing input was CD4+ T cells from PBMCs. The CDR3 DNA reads TGTGCCAGTAGTAACAGGGCTCCTCAGCCCCAGCATTTT. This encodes CASSNRAPQPQHF.